This T cell receptor (beta chain) was sequenced for a study of tumor and adjacent non-tumor tissue in lung cancer. This sample's RNA came from whole unsorted tissue. The V end lost 5 bases, the J end lost 2 bases, and 10 bases lay between the germline ends. Germline loops: CDR1 SGHVS, CDR2 FQNEAQ. The CDR3 is 13 amino acids. A modified ARM-PCR protocol with three rounds of nested PCR amplified TCRbeta. Each CDR3 protein gets one entry after TCRdb re-called the multiplex PCR reads with MiXCR. Among roughly 76,000 distinct CDR3 sequences, approximately 68% were seen once, and the ten largest hold around 12%. This clonotype was observed at least ten times.

Material: lung tumor tissue. The sequence was obtained from a woman aged 70-85 years with non-small cell lung cancer. V usage is TRBV7-8 and J usage is TRBJ2-7, with D perhaps TRBD1 (5 bases). This CDR3 reads CASSLGATYEQYF. For the CDR3, the DNA is TGTGCCAGCAGCCTTGGGGCTACCTACGAGCAGTACTTC.